This TCR beta chain is from a study of CD8 T cells in Susac syndrome. Turning to this clonotype: Its antigen is undetermined.

Random hexamers primed reverse transcription of roughly 0.5 to 1 ug RNA. The CDR3 of TCR beta was amplified by immunoSEQ multiplex PCR across 54 Vbeta and 13 Jbeta. MiXCR, run by TCRdb on the immunoSEQ multiplex PCR reads, gives a single entry per CDR3 protein. This table holds roughly 200,000 distinct CDR3 sequences, around 95% found once. The CDR3 has 16 residues. The V and J ends lost 5 bases and 5 bases respectively, with 19 bases between them. The germline gives CDR1 LNHNV, CDR2 YYDKDF (reference sequence). Study-wide results and limits: The authors acknowledged that the study's TCR sequencing and HLA analysis involved relatively few individuals.

Sequencing used CD4+ T cells from PBMCs. The V gene is TRBV15, the J gene TRBJ1-5, with a tentative D call TRBD1 (5 bases). This clonotype originated in a human donor with multiple sclerosis. CDR3 protein: CATSPRRWGGDQPQHF. For the CDR3, the DNA is TGTGCCACCAGCCCCCGCCGGTGGGGAGGGGATCAGCCCCAGCATTTT.